This T cell receptor beta chain was identified in a study of blood T cell repertoires in COVID-19. There are a few counts of this clone. V lost 7 bases, J lost 3 bases, and 4 bases stayed unmatched. In germline, CDR1 is MDHEN, CDR2 SYDVKM. The CDR3 sequence is 13 residues long. The data were produced by immunoSEQ multiplex PCR, yet TCRdb's version contains in-frame clones alone and is incomplete. The profile shows about 200,000 clones, 80% of them singletons. The sequence was obtained from a human donor in a cohort sampled during active COVID-19. The sequenced sample was peripheral blood. This chain links TRBV28 with TRBJ1-2; 8 bases align to TRBD1. Written as DNA, the CDR3 is TGTGCCAGCACCGTGGACAGGGACTATGGCTACACCTTC. Translated: CASTVDRDYGYTF.